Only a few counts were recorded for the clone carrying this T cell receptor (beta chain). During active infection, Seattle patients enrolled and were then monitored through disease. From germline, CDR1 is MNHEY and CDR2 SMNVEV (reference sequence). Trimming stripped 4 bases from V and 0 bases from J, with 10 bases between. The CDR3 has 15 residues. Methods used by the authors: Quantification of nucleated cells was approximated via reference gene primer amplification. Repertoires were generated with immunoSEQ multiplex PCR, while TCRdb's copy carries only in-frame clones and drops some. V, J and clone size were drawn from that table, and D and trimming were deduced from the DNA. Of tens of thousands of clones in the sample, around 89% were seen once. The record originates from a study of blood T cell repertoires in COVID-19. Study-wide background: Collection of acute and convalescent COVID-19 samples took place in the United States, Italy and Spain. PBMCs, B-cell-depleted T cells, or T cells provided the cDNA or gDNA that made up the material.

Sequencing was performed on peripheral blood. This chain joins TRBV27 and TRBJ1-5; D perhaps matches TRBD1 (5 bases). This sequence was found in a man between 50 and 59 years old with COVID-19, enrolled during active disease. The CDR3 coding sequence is TGTGCCAGCAGTTGGTCGGGGGATAGCAATCAGCCCCAGCATTTT. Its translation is CASSWSGDSNQPQHF.